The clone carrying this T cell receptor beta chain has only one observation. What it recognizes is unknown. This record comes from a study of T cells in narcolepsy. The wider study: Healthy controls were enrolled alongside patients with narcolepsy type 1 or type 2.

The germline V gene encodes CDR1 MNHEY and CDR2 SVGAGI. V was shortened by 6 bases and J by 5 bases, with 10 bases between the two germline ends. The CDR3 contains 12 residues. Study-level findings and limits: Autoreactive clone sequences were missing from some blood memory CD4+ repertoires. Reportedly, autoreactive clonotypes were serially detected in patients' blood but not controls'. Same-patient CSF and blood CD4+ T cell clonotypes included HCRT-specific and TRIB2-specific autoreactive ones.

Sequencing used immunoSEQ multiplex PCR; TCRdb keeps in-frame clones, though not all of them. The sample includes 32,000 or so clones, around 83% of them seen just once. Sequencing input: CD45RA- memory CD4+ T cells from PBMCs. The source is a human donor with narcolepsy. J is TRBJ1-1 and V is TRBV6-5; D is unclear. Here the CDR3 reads CASRDPGTEAFF. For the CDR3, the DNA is TGTGCCAGCAGAGACCCGGGGACTGAAGCTTTCTTT.